These 26 T cell receptor beta chains share one sample of origin, sequenced in a study of CD8+CD57+ T cells in acquired aplastic anemia. Investigators profiled TCR beta VDJ and CDR3 from genomic DNA template. TCRdb called the reads again in MiXCR, with one record for every CDR3 protein. The sample includes roughly 200,000 distinct CDR3 sequences, over 55% seen only once; the top ten take about 60%. Individuals selected for sequencing had exhibited CD8+CD57+ cell expansion on flow cytometry. The sequencing input was sorted CD4+, CD8+, or CD8+CD57+ T cells (not recorded which) from PBMCs. The receptors were gathered from a human donor with aplastic anemia.

V is TRBV12-3 or TRBV12-4 and J is TRBJ2-7, with D perhaps TRBD2 (5 bases). V was pared by 2 bases and J by 0 bases, with 14 bases between. CDR3 size: 16 residues. CDR3 sequence (DNA): TGTGCCAGCAGTTTAAGCGGTAGCCGTAGCTCCTACGAGCAGTACTTC. Its protein product is CASSLSGSRSSYEQYF.

V is TRBV12-3 or TRBV12-4 and J is TRBJ2-5; TRBD1 matches at 8 bases. The CDR3 contains 13 residues. The junction had 6 bases not matched to a gene; V was cut back by 7 bases and J by 5 bases. The CDR3 loop is CASTMGQVETQYF. In nucleotides, the CDR3 is TGTGCCAGCACCATGGGACAGGTCGAGACCCAGTACTTC.

This chain links TRBV10-3 with TRBJ2-2, with a weak D call TRBD2 (5 bases). The CDR3 is 13 residues long. V gave up 3 bases and J gave up 7 bases, with 9 bases separating them. CDR1 is ENHRY, CDR2 SYGVKD, per germline. The CDR3 protein is CAISDEGYGELFF. Written as DNA, the CDR3 is TGTGCCATCAGTGACGAGGGCTACGGGGAGCTGTTTTTT.

This clonotype was seen ten or more times. The chain carries TRBV2 and TRBJ2-1, with a possible D match to TRBD2 (6 bases). Trimming stripped 6 bases from V and 0 bases from J, with 12 bases between. The CDR3 sequence is 15 residues long. Germline assignment: CDR1 SNHLY and CDR2 FYNNEI. The CDR3 sequence: CASRGDFSSYNEQFF. The CDR3 DNA follows: TGTGCCAGCAGGGGGGACTTCAGCTCCTACAATGAGCAGTTCTTC.

There are many counts of this clonotype. The gene calls are TRBV5-1 and TRBJ1-2, with a tentative D call TRBD1 (6 bases). The CDR3 runs 14 residues. The V gene's germline CDR1 is SGHRS and CDR2 YFSETQ. V was cut by 2 bases and J by 6 bases, with 14 bases left in between. The CDR3 loop is CASSFAGTIDGYTF. CDR3 DNA: TGCGCCAGCAGCTTTGCAGGGACAATAGATGGCTACACCTTC.

V is TRBV19 and J is TRBJ2-7, with D uncertain. Per germline, CDR1 LNHDA and CDR2 SQIVND (reference sequence). V was clipped by 3 bases and J by 2 bases, with 8 bases between them. The CDR3 length is 13 residues. In nucleotides, the CDR3 is TGTGCCAGTAGTATTAAGGGCGCCTACGAGCAGTACTTC. As protein: CASSIKGAYEQYF.

The rearrangement joins TRBV7-4 to TRBJ2-5; TRBD1 matches 7 bases. Unmatched junction bases numbered 10, after V lost 1 base and J lost 5 bases. The CDR3 has 16 residues. Germline V CDR1 and CDR2: SGHVT, SQSDAQ. CDR3: CASSLGQGAYGETQYF. The CDR3 nucleotides are TGTGCCAGCAGCTTAGGACAGGGCGCGTACGGGGAGACCCAGTACTTC.

The rearrangement links TRBV2 to TRBJ1-5; maybe TRBD1 (5 bases). CDR3 length: 16 amino acids. V lost 7 bases and J 1 base, leaving 17 bases between the germline ends. The germline CDR1 and CDR2 sequences are SNHLY and FYNNEI. The CDR3 region has the DNA TGTGCCAGCACCCAGGGAGGCGGGGGAAGCAATCAGCCCCAGCATTTT. This sequence encodes CASTQGGGGSNQPQHF.

This chain connects TRBV7-9 to TRBJ2-7; D perhaps matches TRBD2 (6 bases). CDR1 and CDR2 (germline): SEHNR, FQNEAQ (reference sequence). Trimming stripped 3 bases from V and 6 bases from J, with 9 bases between. The CDR3 spans 12 residues. The CDR3 loop reads CASSFLGGEQYF. As DNA, the CDR3 is TGTGCCAGCAGCTTCCTCGGGGGCGAGCAGTACTTC. Based on the CDR3 plus reference TRBV7-9 and TRBJ2-7, the full variable domain is DTGVSQNPRHKITKRGQNVTFRCDPISEHNRLYWYRQTLGQGPEFLTYFQNEAQLEKSRLLSDRFSAERPKGSFSTLEIQRTEQGDSAMYLCASSFLGGEQYFGPGTRLTVT.

The chain recombines TRBV29-1 with TRBJ1-2, with 7 bases fitting TRBD1. CDR1 and CDR2 (germline): SQVTM, ANQGSEA. V lost 5 bases and J lost 2; bases outside the gene matches: 8. This CDR3 contains 14 residues. Here the CDR3 DNA reads TGCAGCGTTCCTCCGACAGGGCGAAACTATGGCTACACCTTC. Amino acid sequence: CSVPPTGRNYGYTF.

The chain has TRBV20-1 and TRBJ1-6, with D possibly TRBD1 on 6 matching bases. The CDR3 length is 14 residues. Germline-derived CDR1 and CDR2 are DFQATT and SNEGSKA (reference sequence). The V and J ends lost 0 bases and 9 bases respectively, with 12 bases between them. DNA for the CDR3: TGCAGTGCTAGAGAACCCAGGGGTAGTTCACCCCTCCACTTT. It codes for CSAREPRGSSPLHF.

This chain joins TRBV20-1 and TRBJ1-1, with D possibly matching TRBD1 (6 bases). The V end was cut by 6 bases, the J end by 3 bases, with 23 bases between. From germline, CDR1 is DFQATT and CDR2 SNEGSKA (reference sequence). The CDR3 spans 16 residues. CDR3 coding DNA: TGCAGTGCAGAGGGAGGGCCAGGGGTCGGGGACACTGAAGCTTTCTTT. Its protein is CSAEGGPGVGDTEAFF.

CDR3 DNA: TGTGCCAGCAGCCAGATGTTCAACGCGGACTCTGGGGCCAACGTCCTGACTTTC. Protein: CASSQMFNADSGANVLTF. This chain connects TRBV7-9 to TRBJ2-6; D gene ambiguous. Trimming removed 5 bases at V and 0 bases at J, with 17 bases between. CDR3 length: 18 amino acids. CDR1 and CDR2 (germline): SEHNR, FQNEAQ (reference sequence).

The rearrangement links TRBV29-1 to TRBJ2-1, with 7 bases matching TRBD1. V was clipped by 3 bases and J by 6 bases; unmatched bases: 8. Germline V gene sequence: CDR1 SQVTM, CDR2 ANQGSEA. This CDR3 spans 14 amino acids. The CDR3 sequence is CSVDPRGFGNEQFF. In DNA, the CDR3 is TGCAGCGTTGACCCCAGGGGGTTCGGCAATGAGCAGTTCTTC.

The gene calls are TRBV11-3 and TRBJ2-3, with D perhaps assigned TRBD1 or TRBD2 (5 bases each). The CDR3 is 13 residues long. Germline V gene lookup returns CDR1 SGHNT and CDR2 YENEEA. V was pared by 6 bases and J by 1 base, with 8 bases between. The CDR3 coding sequence is TGTGCCAGCAGTTGGGACGGCACAGATACGCAGTATTTT. Amino acids: CASSWDGTDTQYF.

On this clonotype itself: An end of the junction differs from the germline gene, which may be a read error. V usage is TRBV6-1 and J usage is TRBJ2-1; D may correspond to TRBD1 or TRBD2 (5 bases each). The germline gives CDR1 MNHNS, CDR2 SASEGT. This CDR3 has 14 residues. Here the CDR3 reads CTSRGEPSYNEQFF. Here the CDR3 DNA reads TGTACCAGCAGAGGGGAACCCTCCTACAATGAGCAGTTCTTC.

In its sample, this clonotype was seen a few times. At one end, the junction sequence differs from germline, possibly due to a read error. This CDR3 is CASSLHEQYF. The CDR3 nucleotides read TGTGCTAGCAGCTTACACGAGCAGTACTTC. V usage is TRBV7-3 and J usage is TRBJ2-7, with no clear D. This CDR3 comprises 10 residues. CDR1 and CDR2 (germline): SGHTA, FQGTGA.

This clonotype was found a few times. The gene calls are TRBV9 and TRBJ2-7; D is undetermined. The CDR3 is made up of 13 amino acids. Per germline, CDR1 SGDLS and CDR2 YYNGEE. V shed 0 bases and J shed 6 bases, with 10 bases lying between them. The CDR3, as DNA: TGTGCCAGCAGCGTAGCTCCGACACTCGAGCAGTACTTC. This codes for CASSVAPTLEQYF.

Here the CDR3 DNA reads TGTGCCAGCAGGCCGGGCGGGGGGGGAGTTGTCGAGCAGTTCTTC. This sequence encodes CASRPGGGGVVEQFF. The chain has TRBV7-9 and TRBJ2-1; 9 bases align to TRBD2. The germline V gene has CDR1 SEHNR and CDR2 FQNEAQ (reference sequence). This CDR3 has 15 amino acids. The trim removed 6 bases at V and 10 bases at J, leaving 13 bases unmatched.

A remark on this clonotype: This is likely a read error, given that the CDR3 carries no conserved phenylalanine or tryptophan at its end. This chain connects TRBV9 to TRBJ2-5; no firm D call. Deletions cut 2 bases from V and 3 bases from J, with 8 bases between. CDR1 SGDLS and CDR2 YYNGEE come from the germline V gene. This CDR3 comprises 13 residues. CDR3 nucleotides: TGTGCCAGCAGCGTTCGATCCGAAGAGACCCAGTACTCC. Translation: CASSVRSEETQYS.

The rearrangement joins TRBV20-1 to TRBJ1-1; D remains unclear. Germline V gene data show CDR1 as DFQATT and CDR2 as SNEGSKA (reference sequence). CDR3 size: 12 residues. Trimming cost V 5 bases and J 0 bases, with 7 bases left between them. The CDR3 reads CSALGMNTEAFF. CDR3 in DNA: TGCAGTGCTTTAGGAATGAACACTGAAGCTTTCTTT.

The rearrangement links TRBV7-8 to TRBJ2-7; 9 nucleotides line up with TRBD1. The germline CDR1 and CDR2 sequences are SGHVS and FQNEAQ. The CDR3 loop spans 14 amino acids. With V trimmed by 4 bases and J by 2 bases, 3 bases remained unmatched. The CDR3 DNA follows: TGTGCCAGCAGCTACCGGGACAGGGCCTACGAGCAGTACTTC. As protein: CASSYRDRAYEQYF.

The chain has TRBV9 and TRBJ2-3; 8 bases align to TRBD1. The germline V gene has CDR1 SGDLS and CDR2 YYNGEE. The CDR3 extends over 18 amino acids. V gave up 0 bases and J gave up 5 bases; unmatched junction bases: 14. The CDR3 is CASSVAILVGQGVDTQYF. The CDR3 coding sequence is TGTGCCAGCAGCGTAGCCATTCTAGTAGGACAGGGAGTAGATACGCAGTATTTT.

As regards this clonotype: A much larger clone differs by one base, so this may be a read error. This chain joins TRBV6-2 or TRBV6-3 and TRBJ1-2, with 7 positions matching TRBD1. This CDR3 is built from 13 residues. From germline, CDR1 is MNHEY and CDR2 SVGEGT. CDR3 amino acids: CATKTGQDHGYAF. CDR3 bases: TGTGCCACGAAGACCGGACAGGACCATGGCTACGCCTTC.

V is TRBV29-1 and J is TRBJ2-1; 7 bases match TRBD1. The CDR3 is 15 residues long. The germline gives CDR1 SQVTM, CDR2 ANQGSEA. Trimming took 1 base from V and 1 from J; bases not matched to a gene: 4. CDR3 residues: CSVEGTGKSYNEQFF. DNA of the CDR3: TGCAGCGTTGAAGGGACAGGCAAATCCTACAATGAGCAGTTCTTC.

Turning to this clonotype: Germline and junction disagree at one end, which may indicate a read error. The genes are TRBV7-3 and TRBJ2-2; D may be TRBD2 (5 bases). This CDR3 has 15 amino acids. Germline loops: CDR1 SGHTA, CDR2 FQGTGA. The DNA of the CDR3 is TGTGCCGGCAGCTTATCACCTTCAGCGGCCGGGGAGCTGTTTTTT. It encodes CAGSLSPSAAGELFF.